This T cell receptor beta chain was captured in a study of early stage breast cancer tumors (dated by TCRdb to about 2017). Regarding the complete study: Of the approximately 15 invasive breast tumors, some twelve were found to be estrogen receptor-positive, progesterone receptor-positive and HER2-negative. Across all samples, more than 2.5 million templates representing roughly 1,100,000 unique clonotypes were detected. Of the roughly twelve ER+/PR+/HER2- tumors, eight were classified as invasive ductal carcinomas and four as invasive lobular carcinomas. The average read coverage per sample was about 10-fold.

Broad study findings and their caveats: Compared with adjacent normal breast tissue, tumors had approximately 2.7-fold higher T cell density and higher clonality. Enriched TCRB sequences shared across patients were mostly commonly generated sequences, unlikely to play an important role in the tumor microenvironment. Chain pairing and functional markers such as CD4, CD8 and FOXP3 were not captured by bulk genomic DNA sequencing of unsorted cells. Repertoires from blood and normal breast were more alike than repertoires from blood and tumor, and in about 90% of the 16 patients, comparing each tissue with blood separated tumor from normal. Because the cohort was small, analysis by tumor subtype was not possible.

Each sample was amplified as two independent genomic DNA replicates: approximately 450 ng for blood and roughly 1.4 ug for tumor or normal breast. TCRB sequencing of genomic DNA was carried out with the ImmunoSeq Intro kit according to the manufacturer's instructions. The multiplex PCR ran for 30 to 35 cycles using proprietary primers and spike-in control sequences for absolute quantification. Single-end 150-bp reads were used to sequence an 87-bp fragment covering the CDR3 and the flanking V and J genes. Seven samples, each with two replicates, were multiplexed per lane of an Illumina MiSeq using version 3.0 chemistry. Regarding the original processing steps: Raw data were processed by the vendor's proprietary pipeline, with both replicates merged into one result per sample. Clonotypes were defined as productive rearrangements sharing the V-gene family, CDR3 amino acid sequence and J-gene segment. To compute clonality, the normalized Shannon entropy (Pielou evenness) of TCRB abundances was subtracted from 1. To estimate T cell density, the total number of templates was divided by the number of input cells, which was inferred from the amount of DNA input. Recon with default parameters was used to estimate total repertoire diversity and clonality. Clonotypes with over 0.1% abundance in tumor and at least 32-fold higher abundance in tumor than in normal breast were defined as tumor-enriched. TCRdb re-hosts the immuneACCESS table, in-frame sequences only. Its copies lack some clones; in the studies checked, an unresolved V gene accounts for under half of them, and the cause for the rest is not known. Clone size and V and J calls were adopted from that table, with D and trimming inferred from the DNA. This sample lists roughly 57,000 clones; over 80% were detected once. Around 5% of the sample is taken by the ten largest.

From the cysteine up to the phenylalanine, the CDR3 has a length of 14 residues. The retained sequence is limited to the CDR3, 42 bases, with the frame set at the first base. From a lookup of the germline V gene, CDR1 and CDR2 are SGHRS and YFSETQ. The study profiled bulk TCR beta-chain repertoires in matched peripheral blood, tumor and adjacent normal breast tissue taken from some 17 patients with early-stage breast cancer. Before surgery, roughly 5-11 mL of whole blood was collected in EDTA tubes and processed within 2 hours. Ficoll-Paque centrifugation in SepMate-50 tubes was used to isolate peripheral blood mononuclear cells. PBMCs were cryopreserved in roughly 90% FBS with around 10% DMSO in aliquots of roughly 2 to 4.5 million cells and stored in liquid nitrogen. Genomic DNA was extracted with the Qiagen AllPrep DNA/RNA Mini kit. A word on this clone: The specificity of this receptor is unknown. No much larger clone is present one base from it, and per-base qualities are unavailable.

Sequencing used blood. The origin of this receptor is a person between 70 and 80 years old with breast cancer. Recombination linked TRBV5-1 to TRBJ2-7, with the D gene call left open. DNA sequence: TGCGCTCCTCACCTCGAAGAGGCGTTCTACGAGCAGTACTTC. The translation is CAPHLEEAFYEQYF.